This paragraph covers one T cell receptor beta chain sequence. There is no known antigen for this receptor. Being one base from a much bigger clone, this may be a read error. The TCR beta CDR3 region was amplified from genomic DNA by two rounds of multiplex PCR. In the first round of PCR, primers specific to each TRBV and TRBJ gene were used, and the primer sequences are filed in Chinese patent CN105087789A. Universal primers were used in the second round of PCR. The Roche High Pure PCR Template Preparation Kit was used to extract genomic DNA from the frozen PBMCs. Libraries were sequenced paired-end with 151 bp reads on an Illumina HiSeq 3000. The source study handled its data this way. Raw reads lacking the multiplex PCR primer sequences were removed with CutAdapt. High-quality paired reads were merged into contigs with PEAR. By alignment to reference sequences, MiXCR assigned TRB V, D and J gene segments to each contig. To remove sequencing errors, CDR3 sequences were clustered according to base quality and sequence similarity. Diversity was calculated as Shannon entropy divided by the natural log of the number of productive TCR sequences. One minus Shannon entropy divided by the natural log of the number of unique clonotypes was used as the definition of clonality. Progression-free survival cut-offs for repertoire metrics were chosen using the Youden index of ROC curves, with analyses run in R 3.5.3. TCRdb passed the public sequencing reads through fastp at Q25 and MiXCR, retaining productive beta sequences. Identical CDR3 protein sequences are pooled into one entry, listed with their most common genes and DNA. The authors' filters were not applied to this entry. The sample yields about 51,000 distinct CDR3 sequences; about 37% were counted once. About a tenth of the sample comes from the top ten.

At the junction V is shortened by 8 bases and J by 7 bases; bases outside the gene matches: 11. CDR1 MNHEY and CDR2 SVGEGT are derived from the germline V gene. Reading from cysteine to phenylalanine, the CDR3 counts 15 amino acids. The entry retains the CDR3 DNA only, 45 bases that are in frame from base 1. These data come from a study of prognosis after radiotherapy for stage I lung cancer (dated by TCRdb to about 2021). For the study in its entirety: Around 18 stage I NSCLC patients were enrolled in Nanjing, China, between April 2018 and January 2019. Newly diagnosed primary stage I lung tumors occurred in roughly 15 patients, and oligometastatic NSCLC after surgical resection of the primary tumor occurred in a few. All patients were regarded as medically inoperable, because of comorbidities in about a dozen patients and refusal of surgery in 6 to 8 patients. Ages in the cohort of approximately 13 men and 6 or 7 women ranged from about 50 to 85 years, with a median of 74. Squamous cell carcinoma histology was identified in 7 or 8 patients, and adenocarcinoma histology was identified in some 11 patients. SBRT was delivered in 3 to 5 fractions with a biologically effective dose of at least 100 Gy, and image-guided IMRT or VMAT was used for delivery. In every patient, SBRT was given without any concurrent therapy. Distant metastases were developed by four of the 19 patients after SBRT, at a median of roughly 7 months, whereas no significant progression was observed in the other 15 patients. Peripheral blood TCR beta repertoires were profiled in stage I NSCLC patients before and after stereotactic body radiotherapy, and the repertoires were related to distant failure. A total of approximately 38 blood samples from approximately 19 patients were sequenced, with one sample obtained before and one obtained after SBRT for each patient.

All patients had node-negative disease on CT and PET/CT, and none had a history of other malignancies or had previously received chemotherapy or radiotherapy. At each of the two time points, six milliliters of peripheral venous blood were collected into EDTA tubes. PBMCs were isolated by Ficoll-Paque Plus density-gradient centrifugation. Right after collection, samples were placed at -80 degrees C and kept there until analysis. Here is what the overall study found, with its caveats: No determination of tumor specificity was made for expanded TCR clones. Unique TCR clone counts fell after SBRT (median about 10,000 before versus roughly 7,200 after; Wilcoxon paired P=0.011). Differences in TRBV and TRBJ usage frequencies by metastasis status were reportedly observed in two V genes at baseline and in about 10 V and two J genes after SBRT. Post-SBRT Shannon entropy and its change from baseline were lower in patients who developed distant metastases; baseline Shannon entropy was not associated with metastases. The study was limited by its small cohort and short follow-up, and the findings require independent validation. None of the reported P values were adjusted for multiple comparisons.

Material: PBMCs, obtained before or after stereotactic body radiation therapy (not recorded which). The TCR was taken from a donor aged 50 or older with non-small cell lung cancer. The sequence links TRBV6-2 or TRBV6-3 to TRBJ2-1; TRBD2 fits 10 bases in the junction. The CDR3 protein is CASGWTSGLRNEQFF. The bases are TGTGCCAGCGGATGGACTAGCGGTCTTAGGAATGAGCAGTTCTTC.